Listed here are 27 T cell receptor beta chains from one sample, sequenced in a study of blood T cell repertoires in COVID-19. TCRdb's table, derived via immunoSEQ multiplex PCR, lists solely in-frame clones and lacks some. The sample has 56,000 or so clones, 89% seen once. The sample taken for sequencing was peripheral blood. The receptors originated from a human donor in a cohort sampled during active COVID-19.

This clone was counted once. This CDR3 is CASPAAPYEQYF. The CDR3 DNA follows: TGTGCCAGCCCGGCAGCGCCCTACGAGCAGTACTTC. This rearrangement joins TRBV27 to TRBJ2-7; D ambiguous. V was trimmed by 8 bases and J by 2 bases, leaving 10 bases between them. Germline CDR1 reads MNHEY; CDR2 reads SMNVEV (reference sequence). This CDR3 contains 12 residues.

The chain couples TRBV9 to TRBJ1-6; D is uncertain. V was trimmed by 0 bases and J by 9 bases, leaving 7 bases between them. The germline V gene has CDR1 SGDLS and CDR2 YYNGEE. The CDR3 consists of 13 residues. The CDR3 region is CASSVGTGSPLHF. CDR3 DNA sequence: TGTGCCAGCAGCGTAGGAACGGGTTCACCCCTCCACTTT.

The rearrangement joins TRBV3-1 (or the pseudogene TRBV3-2) to TRBJ2-5, with 13 bases aligning to TRBD2. Germline assignment: CDR1 LGHDT and CDR2 YNNKEL (reference sequence). CDR3 length: 19 residues. The V and J ends lost 4 bases and 6 bases, in that order; junction bases with no gene match: 17. CDR3 residues: CASSRSPLRTSGGAQTQYF. As DNA, the CDR3 is TGTGCCAGCAGCCGCAGCCCGCTGAGAACTAGCGGGGGGGCGCAGACCCAGTACTTC.

The chain employs TRBV4-1 and TRBJ2-2; possibly TRBD1 for D (7 bases). The ends were cut back, 2 bases at V and 3 bases at J, with 13 bases in the middle. This CDR3 has 16 residues. CDR1 is MGHRA and CDR2 is YSYEKL in the germline V gene. Written as DNA, the CDR3 is TGCGCCAGCAGCCAACAGGACAGGAGGGACACCGGGGAGCTGTTTTTT. It yields the protein CASSQQDRRDTGELFF.

The chain couples TRBV6-5 to TRBJ2-7; 10 bases fit TRBD2. V dropped 5 bases and J dropped 2; count of bases not matched to a gene: 6. Germline V lookup: CDR1 MNHEY, CDR2 SVGAGI. There are 15 residues in the CDR3. The CDR3 reads CASSRGLAETYEQYF. CDR3 DNA sequence: TGTGCCAGCAGTCGAGGACTAGCGGAAACCTACGAGCAGTACTTC.

V is TRBV4-1 and J is TRBJ2-7, with 8 bases that match TRBD2. CDR3 length: 16 amino acids. J gave up 0 bases and V 1 base, and 5 bases lay outside the gene matches. Looked up from germline, CDR1 is MGHRA and CDR2 is YSYEKL. The CDR3 region is CASSQVLAGISYEQYF. The CDR3 nucleotides read TGCGCCAGCAGCCAAGTTTTAGCGGGGATCTCCTACGAGCAGTACTTC.

Only a few counts were recorded for this clone. The chain carries TRBV3-1 (or the pseudogene TRBV3-2) and TRBJ2-7; possibly TRBD2 for D (6 bases). The CDR3 is 12 residues long. The V end lost 4 bases, the J end lost 3 bases, and 7 bases lay between the germline ends. CDR1 and CDR2 from the germline V gene are LGHDT and YNNKEL (reference sequence). The CDR3 DNA follows: TGTGCCAGCAGCCGGGGACTCTACGAGCAGTACTTC. Translated, it gives CASSRGLYEQYF.

The chain combines TRBV7-9 with TRBJ1-4, with D unclear. Germline-derived CDR1 and CDR2 are SEHNR and FQNEAQ (reference sequence). V lost 5 bases and J lost 7, with 14 bases in between. This CDR3 has 14 amino acids. CDR3 in DNA: TGTGCCAGCAGCCCCCTGACAATCGCTGAAAAACTGTTTTTT. It yields the protein CASSPLTIAEKLFF.

This clone was seen only once. The V gene is TRBV5-1, the J gene TRBJ1-2; TRBD1 matches at 7 bases. Looked up from germline, CDR1 is SGHRS and CDR2 is YFSETQ. The CDR3 sequence is 15 residues long. With 0 bases clipped from V and 3 bases from J, the junction kept 5 bases outside the gene matches. The CDR3 protein is CASSLAPGTDYGYTF. The CDR3 region has the DNA TGCGCCAGCAGCTTGGCACCCGGGACAGACTATGGCTACACCTTC.

The J gene is TRBJ2-7, the V gene TRBV3-1 (or the pseudogene TRBV3-2); 10 bases fit TRBD2. In germline, CDR1 is LGHDT, CDR2 YNNKEL (reference sequence). J gave up 6 bases and V 1 base, and 6 bases lay outside the gene matches. The CDR3 sequence is 15 residues long. The CDR3 DNA follows: TGTGCCAGCAGCCAAGGGGCTAGCGGGGGAATCGAGCAGTACTTC. Its translation: CASSQGASGGIEQYF.

V gene TRBV24-1 combines with J gene TRBJ2-2; D remains ambiguous. Looked up from germline, CDR1 is KGHDR and CDR2 is SFDVKD. Trimming removed 9 bases from V and 2 bases from J, with 6 bases in between. The CDR3 is 12 residues long. CDR3 region: CATGTNTGELFF. CDR3 bases: TGTGCCACCGGTACAAACACCGGGGAGCTGTTTTTT.

The chain employs TRBV6-2 or TRBV6-3 and TRBJ1-2, with D uncertain. This CDR3 is built from 17 residues. Germline CDR1 MNHEY, CDR2 SVGEGT. V lost 2 bases to trimming and J lost 0 bases, with 16 bases between them. The DNA for the CDR3 is TGTGCCAGCAGTTACCCGCGGAGGACGGCCTCTAACTATGGCTACACCTTC. Translating gives CASSYPRRTASNYGYTF.

This clone has a single count. This chain connects TRBV30 to TRBJ2-2; D is uncertain. The CDR3 runs 12 residues. V was clipped by 3 bases and J by 6 bases, with 8 bases between them. CDR1 GTSNPN and CDR2 SVGIG come from the germline V gene (reference sequence). In DNA form, the CDR3 reads TGTGCCTGGAGCAGACATGCCGGGGAGCTGTTTTTT. Translation gives CAWSRHAGELFF.

The genes are TRBV20-1 and TRBJ2-3; D might be TRBD2 (5 bases). This CDR3 is 14 amino acids long. V was cut by 3 bases and J by 3 bases, with 13 bases left in between. Germline CDR1 DFQATT, CDR2 SNEGSKA (reference sequence). The CDR3 DNA is TGCAGTGCTAGTGGAGGCGCGGTAACAGATACGCAGTATTTT. It yields the protein CSASGGAVTDTQYF.

The genes are TRBV10-3 and TRBJ2-7, with 12 bases aligning to TRBD2. Germline V gene sequence: CDR1 ENHRY, CDR2 SYGVKD. V dropped 10 bases and J dropped 4; count of bases not matched to a gene: 11. The length of the CDR3 is 15 residues. The CDR3 DNA reads as TGTGCCAGCAGGGACGCTAGCGGGGGGGCTTACGAGCAGTACTTC. Translating it yields CASRDASGGAYEQYF.

This sequence joins TRBV19 and TRBJ1-2; 9 bases agree with TRBD1. Trimming took 6 bases from V and 4 from J; bases not matched to a gene: 6. Germline CDR1 LNHDA, CDR2 SQIVND (reference sequence). The CDR3 sequence is 14 residues long. The CDR3 is CASSRGTGPYGYTF. The CDR3, as DNA: TGTGCCAGTAGCCGTGGGACAGGGCCCTATGGCTACACCTTC.

The chain's CDR3 is CASSRQGQGETQYF. The CDR3 region has the DNA TGCGCCAGCAGCAGGCAGGGACAGGGAGAGACCCAGTACTTC. The J gene is TRBJ2-5, the V gene TRBV5-1, with 9 bases matching TRBD1. Per the germline V gene, CDR1 is SGHRS and CDR2 is YFSETQ. The junction had 5 bases not matched to a gene; V was cut back by 4 bases and J by 4 bases. This CDR3 has 14 residues.

In DNA form, the CDR3 reads TGTGCCAGCAGTGAAGCCAGGGGCTATGGCTACACCTTC. Residues: CASSEARGYGYTF. J is TRBJ1-2 and V is TRBV6-1, with TRBD1 as a possible D gene (6 bases). Trimming shortened V by 0 bases and J by 4 bases, and 6 bases separated the two germline ends. The CDR3 loop spans 13 amino acids. Per the germline V gene, CDR1 is MNHNS and CDR2 is SASEGT.

This CDR3 is CASSFGQGAPSYEQYF. CDR3 bases: TGTGCCAGCAGCTTTGGACAGGGGGCCCCTTCCTACGAGCAGTACTTC. The chain recombines TRBV5-5 with TRBJ2-7; 11 nucleotides line up with TRBD1. The J segment lost 1 base and the V segment lost 2 bases, leaving 5 bases of the junction unmatched. Per germline, CDR1 SGHKS and CDR2 YYEKEE (reference sequence). CDR3 length: 16 amino acids.

The CDR3 sequence is CASSPGPEASYEQYF. The CDR3 DNA reads as TGTGCCAGCAGTCCAGGGCCAGAAGCCTCCTACGAGCAGTACTTC. The V call is TRBV27, the J call TRBJ2-7; D perhaps matches TRBD1 (5 bases). CDR3 length: 15 residues. V lost 5 bases and J 0 bases, leaving 14 bases between the germline ends. Germline lookup yields CDR1 MNHEY and CDR2 SMNVEV (reference sequence).

This clone was recorded only once. The chain couples TRBV30 to TRBJ1-6; the match to TRBD1 covers 8 bases. CDR1 and CDR2 (germline): GTSNPN, SVGIG (reference sequence). Trimming took 0 bases from V and 9 from J; bases not matched to a gene: 10. The CDR3 has 16 amino acids. In nucleotides, the CDR3 is TGTGCCTGGAGTGTACTGGTTGGGACAGGCGCTTCACCCCTCCACTTT. Translation: CAWSVLVGTGASPLHF.

The chain has TRBV5-8 and TRBJ2-7; D may be TRBD2 (6 bases). CDR1 and CDR2 from the germline V gene are SGHTS and YDEGEE. V was trimmed by 0 bases and J by 6 bases, leaving 19 bases between them. The CDR3 has 16 amino acids. The CDR3, as DNA: TGTGCCAGCAGCTTGGTTTACGGGGGTACGTCCCGCGAGCAGTACTTC. This translates into CASSLVYGGTSREQYF.

The rearrangement joins TRBV6-5 to TRBJ2-3; 10 bases are shared with TRBD1. This CDR3 is 16 amino acids long. V was clipped by 2 bases and J by 4 bases; unmatched bases: 6. Germline assignment: CDR1 MNHEY and CDR2 SVGAGI. CDR3 amino acids: CASSYPTGGGADTQYF. Here the CDR3 DNA reads TGTGCCAGCAGTTACCCGACAGGGGGCGGCGCAGATACGCAGTATTTT.

This sequence joins TRBV6-4 and TRBJ1-5, with 9 bases that match TRBD1. Per the germline V gene, CDR1 is MRHNA and CDR2 is SNTAGT. The CDR3 is made up of 13 amino acids. V gave up 8 bases and J gave up 2 bases; unmatched junction bases: 1. Written as DNA, the CDR3 is TGTGCCAGCGGACAGGGGCGCAATCAGCCCCAGCATTTT. As protein: CASGQGRNQPQHF.

The chain is built from TRBV7-8 and TRBJ1-3; D is unclear. V lost 0 bases, J lost 2 bases, and 5 bases lay in between. CDR3 length: 14 residues. The germline V gene encodes CDR1 SGHVS and CDR2 FQNEAQ. This chain's CDR3 is CASSLARAGNTIYF. DNA of the CDR3: TGTGCCAGCAGCTTAGCCCGGGCTGGAAACACCATATATTTT.

The V and J genes are TRBV28 and TRBJ2-7, with TRBD1 matching 9 bases. The CDR3 is 15 residues long. The ends lost 8 bases at V and 3 bases at J; junction bases unmatched: 11. The germline V gene encodes CDR1 MDHEN and CDR2 SYDVKM. CDR3 sequence (DNA): TGTGCCAGCGGCATTCCAGGACAGGGGAACTACGAGCAGTACTTC. Protein product: CASGIPGQGNYEQYF.

The chain uses TRBV7-9 and TRBJ2-7, with 8 positions matching TRBD1. The ends lost 5 bases at V and 2 bases at J; junction bases unmatched: 8. The CDR3 is made up of 15 amino acids. CDR1 SEHNR and CDR2 FQNEAQ come from the germline V gene (reference sequence). The CDR3 coding sequence is TGTGCCAGCAGCGTGCCAGGGGGCTCGACCTACGAGCAGTACTTC. The encoded protein is CASSVPGGSTYEQYF.